This T cell receptor beta chain was captured by sequencing in a study of blood T cells in healthy people across ages. Overall study findings and caveats: Researchers report that TCR beta diversity correlated strongly with naive T cell percentage.

Note on this clonotype: The antigen is unknown. This clone may be a read error of a much larger clone one base away.

Germline values: CDR1 LNHDA, CDR2 SQIVND (reference sequence). The CDR3 extends over 15 amino acids. The trim removed 4 bases at V and 7 bases at J, leaving 10 bases unmatched. Alongside a J-beta primer mix, a sample-barcoded 5' primer served in a second PCR lasting about 7 to 11 cycles. TCRdb reprocessed the 5' RACE reads with MiXCR, giving one entry per CDR3 protein. Here the sample spans about 730,000 distinct CDR3 sequences, approximately 39% being singletons. The chain couples TRBV19 to TRBJ2-1; 7 nucleotides line up with TRBD2. The clonotype was recovered from a woman aged 60-75 years in good health. Material for sequencing was blood. The chain's CDR3 is CASSSGSTRHNEQFF. The CDR3 nucleotides are TGTGCCAGTAGTAGCGGGAGTACTCGTCATAATGAGCAGTTCTTC.